A selection of T cell receptor beta chains follows, all from one sample in a study of T-cell reconstitution after alpha-beta-depleted transplantation in children. MiXCR, run by TCRdb on the PCR reads, gives a single entry per CDR3 protein. The sample holds about 500,000 distinct CDR3 sequences, approximately 30% seen once. The sample was PBMCs from the stem cell graft donor, taken from the stem cell graft. The receptors shown here come from a human donor who donated a stem cell graft to a child with aplastic anemia. Both conserved end residues are trimmed from each CDR3. Only some rows state a clone size, as once, few, many or a class for expanded clones.

v_gene,abundance,CDR3aa
TRBV5-1,-,ASSQGEAYNEQF
TRBV6-2/TRBV6-3,-,ASSYSTFIPRSTDTQY
TRBV6-1,few,ASSSPTGWIKHTEAF
TRBV9,-,ASSVAREGDTGELF
TRBV7-2,-,ASSRSAGVTDTQY
TRBV7-6,-,ASSASTSGMGETQY
TRBV29-1,-,SVERGNNEQF
TRBV25-1,few,ASSELSPGGGWTQY
TRBV7-8,-,ASSPVLAGGLGGQF
TRBV3-1,-,ASSQDLAVNQPQH
TRBV18,-,ASSLTDSTDTQY
TRBV14,-,ASSQDVTQY
TRBV7-2,-,ASSRTLVETQY
TRBV12-3/TRBV12-4,-,ASGNSYEQY
TRBV6-2/TRBV6-3,few,ASSYDGTGGFVAGVYNEQF
TRBV12-3/TRBV12-4,few,ASSFRSSGTYEQY
TRBV4-3,-,ASSLGLARNEQF
TRBV19,few,ASSPLGGSLYGYT
TRBV29-1,few,SVEELAVTDTQY
TRBV11-2,-,ASSLRTRAGTVDYNEQF
TRBV20-1,-,SALTTSGTYNEQF
TRBV19,-,ASSIDGQVWTQY
TRBV20-1,-,SATPGALISNQPQH
TRBV27,-,ASSLGQGEQQLF
TRBV13,-,ASSLRTSGRATQY
TRBV15,-,ATSRDWSAPLNTEAF
TRBV29-1,few,SVTGHNEQF
TRBV10-3,-,AISEFEVLGERSGNTIY
TRBV12-3/TRBV12-4,many,ASSPGQGSNQPQH
TRBV20-1,-,SAYRERSSNQPQH
TRBV24-1,-,ATSDNGLVLF
TRBV20-1,-,SAPLLSDRSYNEQF
TRBV12-3/TRBV12-4,-,ASSLVALGYNEQF
TRBV29-1,few,SVDIRTSGTYNEQF
TRBV5-5,few,ASSLLASRQGRYGYT
TRBV7-2,-,ASSLSSSRDTQY
TRBV15,-,ATSRERELAGELF
TRBV19,-,ASSTGATGEKLF
TRBV10-3,few,AISDSGRGQEDTQY
TRBV20-1,-,SALRDYGYT
TRBV20-1,few,SARDLSNEQF
TRBV7-2,few,ASSLDSYSNTEAF
TRBV6-2/TRBV6-3,-,ASSYSGSLEAF
TRBV6-5,-,ASSYMGTGTEAF